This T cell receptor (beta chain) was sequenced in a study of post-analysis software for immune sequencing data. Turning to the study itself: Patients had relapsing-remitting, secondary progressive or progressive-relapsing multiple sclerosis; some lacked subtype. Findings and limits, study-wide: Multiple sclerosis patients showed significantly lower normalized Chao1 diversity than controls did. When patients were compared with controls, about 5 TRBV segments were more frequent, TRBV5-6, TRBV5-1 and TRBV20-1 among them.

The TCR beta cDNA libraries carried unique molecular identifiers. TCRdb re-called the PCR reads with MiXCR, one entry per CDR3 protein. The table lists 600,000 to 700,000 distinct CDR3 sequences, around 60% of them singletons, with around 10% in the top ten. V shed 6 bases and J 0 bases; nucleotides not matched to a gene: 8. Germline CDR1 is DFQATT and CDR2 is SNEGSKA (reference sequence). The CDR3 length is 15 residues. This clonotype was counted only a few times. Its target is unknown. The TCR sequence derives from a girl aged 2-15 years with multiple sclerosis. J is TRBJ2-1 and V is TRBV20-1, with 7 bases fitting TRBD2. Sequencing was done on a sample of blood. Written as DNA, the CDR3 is TGCAGTGCGCTAGGACTAGTCGGCTCCTACAATGAGCAGTTCTTC. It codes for CSALGLVGSYNEQFF.